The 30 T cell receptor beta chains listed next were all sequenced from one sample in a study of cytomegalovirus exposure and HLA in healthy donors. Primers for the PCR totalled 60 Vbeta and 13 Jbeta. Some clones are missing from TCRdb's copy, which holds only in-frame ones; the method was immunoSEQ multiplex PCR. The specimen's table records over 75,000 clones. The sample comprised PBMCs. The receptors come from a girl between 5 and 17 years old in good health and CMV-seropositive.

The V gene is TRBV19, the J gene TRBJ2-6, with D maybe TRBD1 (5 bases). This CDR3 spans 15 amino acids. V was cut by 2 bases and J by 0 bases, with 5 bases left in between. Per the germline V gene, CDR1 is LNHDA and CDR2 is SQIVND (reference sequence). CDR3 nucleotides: TGTGCCAGTAGTATACAGGGCTCTGGGGCCAACGTCCTGACTTTC. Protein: CASSIQGSGANVLTF.

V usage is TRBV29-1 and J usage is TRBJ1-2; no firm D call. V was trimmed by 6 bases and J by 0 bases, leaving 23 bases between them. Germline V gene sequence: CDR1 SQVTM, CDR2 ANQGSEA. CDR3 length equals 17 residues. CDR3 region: CSVLTTPGFQANYGYTF. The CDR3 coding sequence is TGCAGCGTCCTCACGACGCCGGGGTTTCAAGCTAACTATGGCTACACCTTC.

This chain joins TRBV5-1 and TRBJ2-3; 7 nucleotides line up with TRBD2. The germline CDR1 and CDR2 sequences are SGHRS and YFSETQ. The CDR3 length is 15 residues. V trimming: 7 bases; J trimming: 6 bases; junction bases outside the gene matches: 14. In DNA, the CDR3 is TGCGCCAGCGCTACAGCGGGGAGGGCCGGGGATACGCAGTATTTT. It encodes CASATAGRAGDTQYF.

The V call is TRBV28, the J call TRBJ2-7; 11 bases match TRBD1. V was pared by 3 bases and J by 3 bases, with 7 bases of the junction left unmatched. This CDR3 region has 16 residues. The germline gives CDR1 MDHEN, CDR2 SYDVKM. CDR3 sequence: CASSLPGTGGVYEQYV. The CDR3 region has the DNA TGTGCCAGCAGTTTGCCCGGGACAGGGGGAGTCTACGAGCAGTACGTC.

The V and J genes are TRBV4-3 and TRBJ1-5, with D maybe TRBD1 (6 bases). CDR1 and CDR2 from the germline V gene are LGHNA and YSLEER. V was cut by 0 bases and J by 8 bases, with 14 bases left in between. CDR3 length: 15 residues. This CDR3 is CASSQDWGGGEPQHF. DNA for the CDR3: TGCGCCAGCAGCCAAGATTGGGGGGGCGGGGAGCCCCAGCATTTT.

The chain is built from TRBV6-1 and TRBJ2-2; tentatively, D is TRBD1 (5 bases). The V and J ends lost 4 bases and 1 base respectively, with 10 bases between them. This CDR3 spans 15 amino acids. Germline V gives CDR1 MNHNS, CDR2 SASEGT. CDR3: CASSGGDRNTGELFF. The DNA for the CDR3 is TGTGCCAGCAGTGGGGGTGACAGGAACACCGGGGAGCTGTTTTTT.

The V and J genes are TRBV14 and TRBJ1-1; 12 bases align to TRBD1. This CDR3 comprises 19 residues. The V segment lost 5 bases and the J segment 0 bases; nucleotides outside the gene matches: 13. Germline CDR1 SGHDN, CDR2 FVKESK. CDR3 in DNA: TGTGCCAGCAGCGAATCCTACCGGGACAGGGGGCCCCTGAACACTGAAGCTTTCTTT. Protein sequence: CASSESYRDRGPLNTEAFF. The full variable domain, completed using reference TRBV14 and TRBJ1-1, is EAGVTQFPSHSVIEKGQTVTLRCDPISGHDNLYWYRRVMGKEIKFLLHFVKESKQDESGMPNNRFLAERTGGTYSTLKVQPAELEDSGVYFCASSESYRDRGPLNTEAFFGQGTRLTVV.

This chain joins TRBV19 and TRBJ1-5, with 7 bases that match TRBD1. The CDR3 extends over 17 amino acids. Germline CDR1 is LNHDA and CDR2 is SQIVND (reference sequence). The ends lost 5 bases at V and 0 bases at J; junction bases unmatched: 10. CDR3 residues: CASSPETGRVSNQPQHF. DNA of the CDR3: TGTGCCAGTAGTCCCGAGACAGGGCGGGTTAGCAATCAGCCCCAGCATTTT. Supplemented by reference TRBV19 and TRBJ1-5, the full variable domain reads DGGITQSPKYLFRKEGQNVTLSCEQNLNHDAMYWYRQDPGQGLRLIYYSQIVNDFQKGDIAEGYSVSREKKESFPLTVTSAQKNPTAFYLCASSPETGRVSNQPQHFGDGTRLSIL.

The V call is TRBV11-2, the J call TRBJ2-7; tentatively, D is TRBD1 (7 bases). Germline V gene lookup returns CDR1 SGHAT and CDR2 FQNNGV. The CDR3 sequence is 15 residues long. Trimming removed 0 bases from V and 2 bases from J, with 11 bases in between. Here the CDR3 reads CASSLEAGGPYEQYF. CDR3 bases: TGTGCCAGCAGCTTAGAGGCAGGGGGGCCCTACGAGCAGTACTTC.

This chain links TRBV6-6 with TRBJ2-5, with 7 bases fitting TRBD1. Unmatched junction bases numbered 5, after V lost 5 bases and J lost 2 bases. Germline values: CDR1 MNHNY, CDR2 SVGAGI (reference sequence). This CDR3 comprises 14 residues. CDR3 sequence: CASSRPGQQETQYF. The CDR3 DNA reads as TGTGCCAGCAGTCGACCGGGACAGCAAGAGACCCAGTACTTC.

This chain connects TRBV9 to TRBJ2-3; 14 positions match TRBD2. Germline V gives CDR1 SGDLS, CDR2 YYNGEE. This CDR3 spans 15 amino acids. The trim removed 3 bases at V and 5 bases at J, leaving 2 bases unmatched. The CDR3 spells CASSDGLAGGDTQYF. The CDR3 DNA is TGTGCCAGCAGCGATGGACTAGCGGGGGGAGATACGCAGTATTTT.

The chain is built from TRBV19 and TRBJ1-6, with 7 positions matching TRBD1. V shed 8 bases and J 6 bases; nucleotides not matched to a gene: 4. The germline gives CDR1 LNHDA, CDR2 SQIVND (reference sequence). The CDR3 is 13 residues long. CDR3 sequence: CASRAGGNSPLHF. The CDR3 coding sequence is TGTGCCAGTCGGGCAGGGGGTAATTCACCCCTCCACTTT. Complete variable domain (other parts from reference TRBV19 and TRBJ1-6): DGGITQSPKYLFRKEGQNVTLSCEQNLNHDAMYWYRQDPGQGLRLIYYSQIVNDFQKGDIAEGYSVSREKKESFPLTVTSAQKNPTAFYLCASRAGGNSPLHFGNGTRLTVT.

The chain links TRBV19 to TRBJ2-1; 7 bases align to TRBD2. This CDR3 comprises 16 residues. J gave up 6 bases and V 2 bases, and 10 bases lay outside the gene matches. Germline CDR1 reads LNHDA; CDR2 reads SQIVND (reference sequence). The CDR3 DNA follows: TGTGCCAGTAGTATATGGGGAGGGGCCTTGAGCAATGAGCAGTTCTTC. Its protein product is CASSIWGGALSNEQFF.

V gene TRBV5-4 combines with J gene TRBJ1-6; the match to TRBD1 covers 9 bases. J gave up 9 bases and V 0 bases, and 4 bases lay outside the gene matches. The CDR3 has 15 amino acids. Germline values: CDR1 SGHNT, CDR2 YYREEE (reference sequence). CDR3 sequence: CASSLDGTGTSPLHF. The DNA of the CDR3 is TGTGCCAGCAGCTTGGACGGGACAGGGACTTCACCCCTCCACTTT. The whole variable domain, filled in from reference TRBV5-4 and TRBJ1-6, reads ETGVTQSPTHLIKTRGQQVTLRCSSQSGHNTVSWYQQALGQGPQFIFQYYREEENGRGNFPPRFSGLQFPNYSSELNVNALELDDSALYLCASSLDGTGTSPLHFGNGTRLTVT.

This chain's CDR3 is CASSTGQGSGYTF. The CDR3 DNA follows: TGTGCCAGCAGCACGGGACAGGGGAGCGGCTACACCTTC. The chain carries TRBV6-5 and TRBJ1-2; 10 bases fit TRBD1. Trimming at V came to 6 bases and at J to 8 bases, leaving 6 bases not matched to a gene. The germline V gene encodes CDR1 MNHEY and CDR2 SVGAGI. CDR3 length: 13 amino acids.

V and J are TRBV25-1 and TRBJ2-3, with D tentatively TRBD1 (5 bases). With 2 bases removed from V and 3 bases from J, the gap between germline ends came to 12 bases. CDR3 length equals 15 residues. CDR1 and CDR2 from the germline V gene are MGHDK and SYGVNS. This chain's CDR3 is CASSEGVRATDTQYF. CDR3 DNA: TGTGCCAGCAGTGAAGGGGTCAGGGCAACAGATACGCAGTATTTT.

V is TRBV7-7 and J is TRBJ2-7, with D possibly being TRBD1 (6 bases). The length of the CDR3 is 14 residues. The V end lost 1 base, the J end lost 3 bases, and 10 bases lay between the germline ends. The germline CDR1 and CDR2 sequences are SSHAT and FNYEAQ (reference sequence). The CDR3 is CASSLGTDSYEQYF. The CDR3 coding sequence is TGTGCCAGCAGCTTAGGGACGGACAGCTACGAGCAGTACTTC.

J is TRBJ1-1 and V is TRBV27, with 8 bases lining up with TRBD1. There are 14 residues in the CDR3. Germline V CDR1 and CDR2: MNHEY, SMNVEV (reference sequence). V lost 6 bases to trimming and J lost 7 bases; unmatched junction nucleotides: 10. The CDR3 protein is CASREQGDTIEAFF. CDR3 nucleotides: TGTGCCAGCAGGGAACAGGGGGATACTATTGAAGCTTTCTTT.

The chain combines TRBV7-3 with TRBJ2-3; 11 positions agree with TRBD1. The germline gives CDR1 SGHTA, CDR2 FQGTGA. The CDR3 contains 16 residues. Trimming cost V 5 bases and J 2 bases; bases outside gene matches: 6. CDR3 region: CASSTGTGGDTDTQYF. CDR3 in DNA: TGTGCCAGCAGCACCGGGACAGGGGGAGACACAGATACGCAGTATTTT.

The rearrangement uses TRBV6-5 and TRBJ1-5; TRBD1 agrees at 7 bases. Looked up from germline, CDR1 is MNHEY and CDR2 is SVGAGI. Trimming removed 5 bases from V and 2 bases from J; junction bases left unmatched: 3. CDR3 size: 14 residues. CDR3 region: CASSPGTGNQPQHF. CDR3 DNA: TGTGCCAGCAGTCCCGGGACAGGCAATCAGCCCCAGCATTTT.

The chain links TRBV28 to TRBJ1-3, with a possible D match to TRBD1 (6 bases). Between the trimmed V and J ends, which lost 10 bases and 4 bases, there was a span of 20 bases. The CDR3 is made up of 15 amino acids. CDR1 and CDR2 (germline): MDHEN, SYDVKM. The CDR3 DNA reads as TGTGCCACCAACCCGACAGGCCGTTTGGGAAACACCATATATTTT. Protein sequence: CATNPTGRLGNTIYF.

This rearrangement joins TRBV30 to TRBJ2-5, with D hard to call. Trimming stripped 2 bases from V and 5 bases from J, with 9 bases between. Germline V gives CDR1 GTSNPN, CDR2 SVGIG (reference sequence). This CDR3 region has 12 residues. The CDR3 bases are TGTGCCTGGAGTCCCGACTTGGAGACCCAGTACTTC. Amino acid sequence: CAWSPDLETQYF.

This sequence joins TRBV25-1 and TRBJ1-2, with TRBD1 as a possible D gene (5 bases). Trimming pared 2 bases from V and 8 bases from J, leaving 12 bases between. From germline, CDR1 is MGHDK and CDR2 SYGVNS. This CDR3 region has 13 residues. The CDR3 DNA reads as TGTGCCAGCAGTGAAGGAGGGGTCGACGGCTACACCTTC. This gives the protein CASSEGGVDGYTF.

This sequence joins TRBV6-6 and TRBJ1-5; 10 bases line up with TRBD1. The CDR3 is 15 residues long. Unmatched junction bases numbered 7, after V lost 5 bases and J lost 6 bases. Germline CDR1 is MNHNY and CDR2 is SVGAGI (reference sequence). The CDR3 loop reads CASSPPGQGSQPQHF. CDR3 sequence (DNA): TGTGCCAGCAGTCCTCCGGGACAGGGGTCTCAGCCCCAGCATTTT.

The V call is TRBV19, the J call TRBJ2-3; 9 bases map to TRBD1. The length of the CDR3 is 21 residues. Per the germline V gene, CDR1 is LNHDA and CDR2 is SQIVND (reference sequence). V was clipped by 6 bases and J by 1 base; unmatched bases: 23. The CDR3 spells CASRRGYGTGNPNPGTDTQYF. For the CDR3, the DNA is TGTGCCAGTAGAAGGGGATACGGGACAGGGAACCCAAACCCGGGCACAGATACGCAGTATTTT.

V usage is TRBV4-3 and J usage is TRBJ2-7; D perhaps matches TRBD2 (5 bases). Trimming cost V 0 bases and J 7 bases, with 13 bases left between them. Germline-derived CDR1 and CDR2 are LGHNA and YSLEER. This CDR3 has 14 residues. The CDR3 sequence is CASSQDPSTVEQYF. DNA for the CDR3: TGCGCCAGCAGCCAAGATCCTAGCACCGTGGAGCAGTACTTC.

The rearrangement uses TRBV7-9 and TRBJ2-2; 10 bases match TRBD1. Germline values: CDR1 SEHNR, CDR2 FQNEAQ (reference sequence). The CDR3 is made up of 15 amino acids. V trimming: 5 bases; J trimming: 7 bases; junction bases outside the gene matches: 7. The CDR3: CASSLRTGGDGELFF. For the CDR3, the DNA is TGTGCCAGCAGCCTACGGACAGGGGGAGACGGGGAGCTGTTTTTT.

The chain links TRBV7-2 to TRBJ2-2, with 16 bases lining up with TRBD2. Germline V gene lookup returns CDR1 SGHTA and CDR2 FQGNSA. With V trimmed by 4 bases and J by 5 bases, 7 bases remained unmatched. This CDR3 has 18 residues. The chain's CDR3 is CASSSGLAGGPSTGELFF. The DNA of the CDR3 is TGTGCCAGCAGCTCGGGACTAGCGGGGGGGCCAAGTACCGGGGAGCTGTTTTTT.

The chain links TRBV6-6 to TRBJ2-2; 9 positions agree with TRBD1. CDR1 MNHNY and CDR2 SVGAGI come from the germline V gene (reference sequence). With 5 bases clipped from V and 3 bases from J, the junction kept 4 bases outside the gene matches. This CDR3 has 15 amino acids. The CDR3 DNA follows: TGTGCCAGCAGTGGCCGGGACAGGGACACCGGGGAGCTGTTTTTT. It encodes CASSGRDRDTGELFF.

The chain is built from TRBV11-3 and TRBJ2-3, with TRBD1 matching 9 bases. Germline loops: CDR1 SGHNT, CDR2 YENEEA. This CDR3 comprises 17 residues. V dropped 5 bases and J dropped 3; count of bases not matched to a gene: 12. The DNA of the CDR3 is TGTGCCAGCAGCGCTAGACAGGGGGAGACGGGAACAGATACGCAGTATTTT. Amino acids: CASSARQGETGTDTQYF.